The 10 T cell receptor beta chains below all came from one sample that was sequenced in a study of T cell responses to AZD1222 COVID-19 vaccine (dated by TCRdb to the early 2020s). The library came from the immunoSEQ multiplex PCR assay. TCRdb retrieved this table from immuneACCESS and kept in-frame rearrangements only. Not all clones are present; in checked studies, unresolved V genes account for under half, and no reason is known for the remainder. The sample table records about 130,000 clones; roughly 92% of these occur just once. Jointly, the top ten make up 0.9% to 1.4% of the sample. Sample time point, as interpreted from the label and publication: about 28 days (+/-7) after the second vaccine dose. The material sequenced was peripheral blood, taken 28 days after the second AZD1222 dose. The receptors here all came from an adult who received the AZD1222 COVID-19 vaccine.

The chain is built from TRBV15 and TRBJ2-2; the D is unclear. The CDR3 totals 15 residues. The V end lost 0 bases, the J end lost 1 base, and 6 bases lay between the germline ends. The germline V gene encodes CDR1 LNHNV and CDR2 YYDKDF (reference sequence). For the CDR3, the DNA is TGTGCCACCAGCAGAGACAGGTGGAACACCGGGGAGCTGTTTTTT. This sequence encodes CATSRDRWNTGELFF.

Here the CDR3 reads CASSYSWTSGFGAQYF. Here the CDR3 DNA reads TGTGCCAGCAGTTACTCGTGGACTAGCGGGTTTGGAGCCCAGTACTTC. The genes are TRBV6-2 or TRBV6-3 and TRBJ2-5, with 11 bases fitting TRBD2. There are 16 residues in the CDR3. Looked up from germline, CDR1 is MNHEY and CDR2 is SVGEGT. The trim removed 0 bases at V and 9 bases at J, leaving 9 bases unmatched.

The chain carries TRBV19 and TRBJ1-5; maybe TRBD1 (6 bases). Trimming stripped 8 bases from V and 7 bases from J, with 15 bases between. The CDR3 spans 13 residues. Germline V lookup: CDR1 LNHDA, CDR2 SQIVND (reference sequence). The CDR3 region is CASGPGVEQPQHF. Written as DNA, the CDR3 is TGTGCCAGTGGCCCAGGGGTTGAACAGCCCCAGCATTTT.

The chain has TRBV9 and TRBJ1-2; a possible D gene is TRBD1 (5 bases). With 2 bases removed from V and 1 base from J, the gap between germline ends came to 12 bases. The CDR3 loop spans 15 amino acids. The germline CDR1 and CDR2 sequences are SGDLS and YYNGEE. The CDR3 protein is CASSVGGDGNYGYTF. CDR3 nucleotide sequence: TGTGCCAGCAGCGTGGGGGGAGACGGTAACTATGGCTACACCTTC.

The rearrangement uses TRBV6-2 or TRBV6-3 and TRBJ2-3; D might be TRBD2 (6 bases). The ends were cut back, 4 bases at V and 1 base at J, with 21 bases in the middle. Germline loops: CDR1 MNHEY, CDR2 SVGEGT. This CDR3 region has 18 residues. CDR3 in DNA: TGTGCCAGCAGTTCCGGGAGAGCCCCCCTTAGCGGCACAGATACGCAGTATTTT. Translation: CASSSGRAPLSGTDTQYF.

This clone was counted once. This chain uses TRBV9 with TRBJ2-1, with 12 bases that match TRBD2. In germline, CDR1 is SGDLS, CDR2 YYNGEE. The CDR3 is 16 amino acids. J gave up 6 bases and V 3 bases, and 7 bases lay outside the gene matches. DNA of the CDR3: TGTGCCAGCAGCGCCCGACTAGCGGGGGCCTCCAATGAGCAGTTCTTC. Protein: CASSARLAGASNEQFF.

The genes are TRBV5-8 and TRBJ2-3; D is unclear. V lost 4 bases to trimming and J lost 0 bases, with 12 bases between them. The CDR3 is 15 residues long. Germline CDR1 SGHTS, CDR2 YDEGEE. CDR3 residues: CASSEESTSTDTQYF. The CDR3 region has the DNA TGTGCCAGCAGCGAAGAATCAACTAGCACAGATACGCAGTATTTT.

This chain links TRBV24-1 with TRBJ2-3; 7 bases map to TRBD1. V dropped 3 bases and J dropped 3; count of bases not matched to a gene: 5. Germline V gives CDR1 KGHDR, CDR2 SFDVKD. The CDR3 is 15 residues long. For the CDR3, the DNA is TGTGCCACCAGTGATCCCAGACAGGGTACAGATACGCAGTATTTT. It yields the protein CATSDPRQGTDTQYF.

The gene calls are TRBV5-6 and TRBJ1-1; the match to TRBD1 covers 8 bases. V trimming: 4 bases; J trimming: 5 bases; junction bases outside the gene matches: 7. There are 14 residues in the CDR3. The germline gives CDR1 SGHDT, CDR2 YYEEEE. The chain's CDR3 is CASSLGQGGTEAFF. The CDR3, as DNA: TGTGCCAGCAGCCTTGGACAGGGAGGGACTGAAGCTTTCTTT.

This rearrangement joins TRBV2 to TRBJ1-4, with TRBD1 matching over 7 bases. Per germline, CDR1 SNHLY and CDR2 FYNNEI. V lost 2 bases and J lost 7; bases outside the gene matches: 7. CDR3 length equals 15 residues. This CDR3 is CASSEPQGGGEKLFF. CDR3 DNA sequence: TGTGCCAGCAGTGAACCTCAGGGGGGGGGTGAAAAACTGTTTTTT.